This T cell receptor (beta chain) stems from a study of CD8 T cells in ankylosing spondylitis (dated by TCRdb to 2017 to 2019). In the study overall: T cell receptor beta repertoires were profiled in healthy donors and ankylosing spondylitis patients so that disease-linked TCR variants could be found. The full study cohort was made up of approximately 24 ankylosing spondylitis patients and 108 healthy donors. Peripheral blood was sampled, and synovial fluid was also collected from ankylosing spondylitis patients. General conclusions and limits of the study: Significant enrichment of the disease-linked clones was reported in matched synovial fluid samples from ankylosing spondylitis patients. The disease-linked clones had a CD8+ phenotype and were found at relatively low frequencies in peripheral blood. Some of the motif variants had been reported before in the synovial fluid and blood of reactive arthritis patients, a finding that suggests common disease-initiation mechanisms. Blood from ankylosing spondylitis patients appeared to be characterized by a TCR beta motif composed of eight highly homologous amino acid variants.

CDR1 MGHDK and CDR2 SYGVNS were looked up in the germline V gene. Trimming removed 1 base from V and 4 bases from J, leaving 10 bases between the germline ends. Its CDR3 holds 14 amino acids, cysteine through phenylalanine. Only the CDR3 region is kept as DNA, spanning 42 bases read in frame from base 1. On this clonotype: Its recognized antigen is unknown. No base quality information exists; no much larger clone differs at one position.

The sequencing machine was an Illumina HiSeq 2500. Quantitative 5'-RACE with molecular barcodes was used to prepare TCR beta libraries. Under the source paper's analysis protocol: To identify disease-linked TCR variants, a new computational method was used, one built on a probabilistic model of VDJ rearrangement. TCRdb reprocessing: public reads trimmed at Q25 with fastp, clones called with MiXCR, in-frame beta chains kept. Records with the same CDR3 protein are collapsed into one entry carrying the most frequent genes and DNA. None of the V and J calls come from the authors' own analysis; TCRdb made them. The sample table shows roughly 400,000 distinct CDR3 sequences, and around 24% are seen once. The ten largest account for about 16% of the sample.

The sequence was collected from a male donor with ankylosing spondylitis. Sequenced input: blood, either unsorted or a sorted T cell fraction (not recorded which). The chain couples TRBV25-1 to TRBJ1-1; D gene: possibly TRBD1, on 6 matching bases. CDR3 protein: CASSELRGGTEAFF. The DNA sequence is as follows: TGTGCCAGCAGTGAATTACGAGGGGGCACTGAAGCTTTCTTT.